This T cell receptor (beta chain) was sequenced during a study of blood T cell repertoires in COVID-19. Across the study: The United States, Italy and Spain were the sources of the acute and convalescent COVID-19 samples. PBMCs, B-cell-depleted T cells, or T cells provided the cDNA or gDNA that made up the material.

Source study methods: For nucleated cells, counts were estimated from reference gene primer amplification. Assay used: immunoSEQ multiplex PCR; TCRdb lists only in-frame clones, some missing. From that table come the V and J calls and clone size; the DNA was used to work out D and trimming. The sample lists over 300,000 clones; around 91% were seen once. CDR1 is LNHDA, CDR2 SQIVND, per germline (reference sequence). The V gene end was trimmed by 1 base and the J gene end by 3 bases; junction bases not matched to a gene: 9. This CDR3 is built from 16 residues. The sample taken for sequencing was peripheral blood. The sequence derives from a man aged 18-30 years with active or convalescent COVID-19. The chain employs TRBV19 and TRBJ2-7, with 7 bases lining up with TRBD1. The CDR3 region has the DNA TGTGCCAGTAGTATAGGTTCAACAGGGGCACGCTACGAGCAGTACTTC. Translated: CASSIGSTGARYEQYF.